This is a list of T cell receptor beta chains from one sample in a study of metastatic and nonmetastatic thyroid tumors. TCRdb redid the clone calls on the PCR reads using MiXCR. Among about 38,000 clones listed, roughly 45% were seen once. Sequencing was done on a sample of tumor tissue. Receptors originate from a male donor with papillary thyroid cancer or a benign thyroid nodule (not recorded which). Some clones in this sample may be carry-over from other donors' samples. CDR3s include the opening cysteine and the closing phenylalanine or tryptophan. Each record gives: V gene, clone size, J gene, D gene, CDR3 protein, CDR3 DNA. A D gene is named only where the DNA matches it firmly. The size of a clone is reported for some rows only, either as once, few or many, or as a class for expanded clones.

TRBV6-1,NA,TRBJ2-2,TRBD2,CASREAGGPNTGELFF,TGTGCCAGCCGGGAAGCGGGAGGGCCGAACACCGGGGAGCTGTTTTTT
TRBV13,NA,TRBJ1-5,NA,CASSLRGFGDQPQHF,TGTGCCAGCAGCTTAAGGGGTTTCGGGGATCAGCCCCAGCATTTT
TRBV11-2,once,TRBJ2-1,NA,CASSRSSVGEQFF,TGTGCCAGCAGCCGTTCTAGCGTTGGGGAGCAGTTCTTC
TRBV7-2,NA,TRBJ2-7,TRBD1,CASSSRTGLYEQYF,TGTGCCAGCAGTTCCAGGACAGGGCTCTACGAGCAGTACTTC
TRBV30,NA,TRBJ1-4,TRBD1,CAFTRTGAKLFF,TGTGCCTTTACTCGGACAGGGGCAAAACTGTTTTTT
TRBV30,few,TRBJ2-1,TRBD2,CAWSTMAGGPDEQFF,TGTGCCTGGAGTACGATGGCGGGGGGGCCCGATGAGCAGTTCTTC
TRBV6-1,NA,TRBJ1-2,NA,CASSTGSSNSFYGYTF,TGTGCCAGCAGCACGGGATCAAGTAACAGTTTTTATGGCTACACCTTC
TRBV18,NA,TRBJ1-3,NA,CASSPGTAGNTIYF,TGTGCCAGCTCACCGGGGACCGCCGGAAACACCATATATTTT
TRBV25-1,few,TRBJ1-1,NA,CASSEFEGWNTEAFF,TGTGCCAGCAGTGAATTTGAAGGTTGGAACACTGAAGCTTTCTTT
TRBV20-1,NA,TRBJ1-6,NA,CSARLDGTYNSPLHF,TGCAGTGCAAGACTGGACGGAACCTATAATTCACCCCTCCACTTT
TRBV3-1,few,TRBJ2-7,NA,CASSQEGLAGVYEQYF,TGTGCCAGCAGCCAAGAAGGACTGGCTGGGGTCTACGAGCAGTACTTC
TRBV20-1,NA,TRBJ2-1,NA,CSAEDRHQHNEQFF,TGCAGTGCTGAGGATCGACACCAACACAATGAGCAGTTCTTC
TRBV6-1,few,TRBJ1-2,NA,CASREDGYTF,TGTGCCAGCAGAGAAGATGGCTACACCTTC
TRBV7-2,NA,TRBJ2-7,TRBD1,CASSPTGTGGYEQYF,TGTGCCAGCAGCCCAACCGGGACAGGGGGCTACGAGCAGTACTTC
TRBV7-2,NA,TRBJ2-7,TRBD2,CASSWGLAGGEQYF,TGTGCCAGCAGCTGGGGGCTAGCGGGCGGCGAGCAGTACTTC
TRBV30,few,TRBJ2-7,TRBD2,CACAGGYEQYF,TGTGCCTGCGCGGGAGGCTACGAGCAGTACTTC
TRBV28,few,TRBJ2-1,TRBD2,CASSFSLAGGPSGYNEQFF,TGTGCCAGCAGTTTCTCTCTAGCGGGAGGGCCCTCCGGCTACAATGAGCAGTTCTTC
TRBV9,NA,TRBJ2-7,TRBD1,CASSVAGTGGSEQYF,TGTGCCAGCAGCGTAGCGGGAACAGGGGGCAGCGAGCAGTACTTC
TRBV7-8,few,TRBJ2-7,NA,CASSLLRDGDEQYF,TGTGCCAGCAGCTTACTCAGGGACGGTGACGAGCAGTACTTC
TRBV27,few,TRBJ2-7,NA,CASSLTPVPRIDLEQYF,TGTGCCAGCAGTTTAACTCCTGTGCCGAGGATAGATCTAGAGCAGTACTTC
TRBV6-1,NA,TRBJ2-6,NA,CASTPLVSGANVLTF,TGTGCCAGCACTCCTTTGGTCTCTGGGGCCAACGTCCTGACTTTC
TRBV6-1,NA,TRBJ1-1,NA,CASSEDPGTRNTEAFF,TGTGCCAGCAGTGAAGATCCTGGCACAAGGAACACTGAAGCTTTCTTT
TRBV4-1,few,TRBJ2-1,NA,CASSQEFYNEQFF,TGCGCCAGCAGCCAAGAATTTTACAATGAGCAGTTCTTC
TRBV20-1,NA,TRBJ2-3,TRBD2,CSARDAGLAGAPDTQYF,TGCAGTGCTAGAGATGCCGGCCTAGCGGGGGCCCCAGATACGCAGTATTTT
TRBV9,medium-sized,TRBJ2-1,NA,CASSVGLTNEQFF,TGTGCCAGCAGCGTGGGACTCACCAATGAGCAGTTCTTC
TRBV3-1,once,TRBJ1-4,NA,CASSQGQGYEKLFF,TGTGCCAGCAGCCAAGGGCAGGGATATGAAAAACTGTTTTTT
TRBV9,NA,TRBJ2-3,TRBD2,CASSVLSGGGADTQYF,TGTGCCAGCAGCGTATTGTCCGGGGGAGGGGCAGATACGCAGTATTTT
TRBV28,large,TRBJ2-3,NA,CASSDRAGTPWADTQYF,TGTGCCAGCAGTGACCGTGCCGGGACCCCCTGGGCAGATACGCAGTATTTT
TRBV27,few,TRBJ1-1,NA,CASSLAPGGDTEAFF,TGTGCCAGCAGTTTAGCGCCGGGGGGCGACACTGAAGCTTTCTTT
TRBV5-1,NA,TRBJ2-5,NA,CASRVGLQETQYF,TGCGCCAGCAGGGTGGGACTTCAAGAGACCCAGTACTTC
TRBV19,once,TRBJ2-5,NA,CASRNGVGDAETQYF,TGTGCCAGTAGGAATGGAGTAGGGGACGCAGAGACCCAGTACTTC
TRBV9,few,TRBJ2-7,TRBD2,CASSGTSSYEQYF,TGTGCCAGCAGCGGGACTAGTTCCTACGAGCAGTACTTC
TRBV19,few,TRBJ1-5,NA,CASSTRSSDVQHF,TGTGCCAGTAGTACCCGGTCCTCGGACGTCCAGCATTTT